Presented here are 9 T cell receptor beta chains from one specimen sequenced in a study of T cells in Graves' hyperthyroidism and ophthalmopathy (dated by TCRdb to the late 2010s). Library creation used multiplex PCR. TCRdb lists the instrument as Illumina HiSeq 2000. The TCR beta CDR3 regions were amplified from RNA transcripts. A first-round RT-PCR of the TCR CDR3 used the HTBI primer set with the Qiagen OneStep RT-PCR kit. Using fastp at Q25 and MiXCR, TCRdb reprocessed the public reads and kept productive beta chains. Rows merge per CDR3 protein into single entries with the most common DNA and genes. Here the sample has about 600,000 distinct CDR3 sequences; around 16% occur a single time. 3% to 4% of the sample goes to the ten largest clones. Input material: blood. The receptors originated from a woman in her forties with Graves' ophthalmopathy.

This clonotype has more than one count but fewer than ten. The chain combines TRBV12-3 or TRBV12-4 with TRBJ2-7; the match to TRBD2 covers 7 bases. Losses at the gene ends were 5 bases for V and 2 bases for J; bases not matched to a gene: 12. CDR3 length: 16 amino acids. Here the CDR3 DNA reads TGTGCCAGCAGTCCAGGACTAGTCCGCAGCACCTACGAGCAGTACTTC. Its translation is CASSPGLVRSTYEQYF.

This clonotype was observed a handful of times. One junction end disagrees with the germline gene, perhaps due to a read error. This chain uses TRBV2 with TRBJ2-1; no clear D. The germline CDR1 and CDR2 sequences are SNHLY and FYNNEI. This CDR3 region has 18 residues. Written as DNA, the CDR3 is TGTGCCAGCGGGAAAGATCAAGTCATCACAAGCTCCTACAATAAGCAGTTCTTC. This translates into CASGKDQVITSSYNKQFF.

Comment on this clonotype: A read error is likely, as this CDR3 ends without the conserved phenylalanine or tryptophan. This chain uses TRBV15 with TRBJ1-5; 9 bases map to TRBD1. The CDR3 covers 17 residues. Germline V gene data show CDR1 as LNHNV and CDR2 as YYDKDF (reference sequence). The CDR3 nucleotides read TGTGCCACCAGCAGAGAGGAGTGGGACAGGGACAATCGGCCCCAGCATTCT. This gives the protein CATSREEWDRDNRPQHS.

This clonotype showed up many times. This rearrangement joins TRBV7-8 to TRBJ2-3; the match to TRBD2 covers 13 bases. V was clipped by 1 base and J by 6 bases; unmatched bases: 4. This CDR3 spans 16 amino acids. CDR1 and CDR2 (germline): SGHVS, FQNEAQ. The CDR3 loop is CASSLVLAGGSDTQYF. The CDR3 coding sequence is TGTGCCAGCAGCTTAGTACTAGCGGGAGGGTCGGATACGCAGTATTTT.

Comment on this clonotype: The final CDR3 position lacks the conserved phenylalanine or tryptophan, pointing to a likely read error. The CDR3 nucleotides read TGTGCCAGCAGCCCTCGCGGGAGTCACACAGATACGCAGTATTCT. This codes for CASSPRGSHTDTQYS. The chain employs TRBV7-3 and TRBJ2-3, with 7 bases lining up with TRBD2. Germline CDR1 reads SGHTA; CDR2 reads FQGTGA. The CDR3 consists of 15 residues. V gave up 5 bases and J gave up 2 bases; unmatched junction bases: 7.

The V and J genes are TRBV2 and TRBJ2-6; TRBD1 matches at 10 bases. CDR1 and CDR2 from the germline V gene are SNHLY and FYNNEI. This CDR3 spans 17 amino acids. V gave up 3 bases and J gave up 2 bases; unmatched junction bases: 4. CDR3 loop: CASSELGQGTGANVLTF. The CDR3 nucleotides read TGTGCCAGCAGTGAGTTGGGACAGGGGACTGGGGCCAACGTCCTGACTTTC.

This clonotype was picked up many times. The chain carries TRBV4-2 and TRBJ2-1; the match to TRBD2 covers 10 bases. The CDR3 is made up of 17 amino acids. With 1 base clipped from V and 8 bases from J, the junction kept 11 bases outside the gene matches. CDR1 LGHNA and CDR2 YNFKEQ come from the germline V gene. The CDR3 reads CASSQATSGSPGDEQFF. The CDR3 DNA sequence: TGTGCCAGCAGCCAAGCGACTAGCGGGTCCCCAGGGGATGAGCAGTTCTTC.

This clonotype appeared a single time. The rearrangement links TRBV12-3 or TRBV12-4 to TRBJ1-2; 9 nucleotides agree with TRBD1. V was pared by 4 bases and J by 0 bases, with 12 bases of the junction left unmatched. The length of the CDR3 is 18 residues. The CDR3 region is CASSSYRGQGLANYGYTF. The CDR3 DNA follows: TGTGCCAGCAGTTCGTACAGGGGGCAGGGCCTTGCTAACTATGGCTACACCTTC.

In this sample, this clonotype turned up many times. This chain links TRBV11-1 with TRBJ1-6; D might be TRBD1 (5 bases). Germline values: CDR1 SGHAT, CDR2 FQDESV (reference sequence). The CDR3 loop spans 15 amino acids. V lost 6 bases, J lost 1 base, and 10 bases lay in between. For the CDR3, the DNA is TGTGCCAGCAGTCAACGGGGGTCCTATAATTCACCCCTCCACTTT. Encoded protein: CASSQRGSYNSPLHF.